A selection of T cell receptor beta chains follows, all from one sample in a study of blood T cells in healthy people across ages. TCRdb itself ran the 5' RACE reads through MiXCR, one entry per CDR3 protein. The table lists 780,000 or so distinct CDR3 sequences, approximately 60% of them singletons. The specimen sequenced was blood. These receptors were taken from a man aged 40-49 years in good health. Each CDR3 is given with its conserved first and last residue. D genes are given only for firm matches. A row's size may be missing; if present it is once, few, many or a size class.

D	V	J	size	CDR3	DNA
.	TRBV20-1	TRBJ2-6	few	CSARFGLSSGANVLTF	TGCAGTGCTAGATTCGGTTTAAGCTCTGGGGCCAACGTCCTGACTTTC
.	TRBV3-1	TRBJ2-7	.	CASSQGATSYEQYF	TGTGCCAGCAGCCAAGGGGCAACCTCCTACGAGCAGTACTTC
.	TRBV7-2	TRBJ1-1	.	CASSLGPSSAFF	TGTGCCAGCAGCTTAGGACCGAGTTCAGCTTTCTTT
.	TRBV9	TRBJ2-1	few	CASSPIQDPRDEQFF	TGTGCCAGCAGCCCCATACAGGACCCTCGCGATGAGCAGTTCTTC
TRBD2	TRBV20-1	TRBJ2-3	.	CSARDLGLAGEPAFNTQYF	TGCAGTGCTAGAGATTTGGGACTAGCGGGAGAACCAGCTTTCAATACGCAGTATTTT
.	TRBV13	TRBJ1-1	few	CASRTMNTEAFF	TGTGCCAGCAGGACAATGAACACTGAAGCTTTCTTT
.	TRBV5-1	TRBJ2-3	.	CASSLGLENTQYF	TGCGCCAGCAGCTTGGGCCTAGAGAATACGCAGTATTTT
.	TRBV6-2/TRBV6-3	TRBJ2-6	.	CASNLGSGANVLTF	TGTGCCAGCAATCTGGGTTCTGGGGCCAACGTCCTGACTTTC
.	TRBV12-3/TRBV12-4	TRBJ1-1	.	CASSPPGMHEAFF	TGTGCCAGCAGTCCCCCTGGGATGCATGAAGCTTTCTTT
.	TRBV29-1	TRBJ2-1	.	CSVEDLLGRYNEQFF	TGCAGCGTTGAAGATCTTCTAGGCCGCTACAATGAGCAGTTCTTC
.	TRBV7-2	TRBJ2-3	once	CASSPKLPGVPQYF	TGTGCCAGCAGTCCAAAACTCCCAGGGGTTCCGCAGTATTTT
.	TRBV25-1	TRBJ2-5	.	CASSETDVQETQYF	TGTGCCAGCAGTGAGACGGACGTCCAAGAGACCCAGTACTTC
.	TRBV20-1	TRBJ2-5	.	CSARAGAGQAYNEQYF	TGCAGTGCTAGAGCTGGGGCAGGGCAAGCCTACAATGAGCAGTACTTC
TRBD1	TRBV5-5	TRBJ1-4	.	CASTLGGANEKLFF	TGTGCCAGCACCTTAGGGGGCGCGAATGAAAAACTGTTTTTT
.	TRBV9	TRBJ2-3	.	CASSPPSVDTQYF	TGTGCCAGCAGCCCTCCCAGCGTAGATACGCAGTATTTT
TRBD1	TRBV20-1	TRBJ1-1	few	CSAPSDRAITEAFF	TGCAGTGCCCCGAGTGACAGGGCCATCACTGAAGCTTTCTTT
.	TRBV6-6	TRBJ2-1	few	CASSYSADLGNEQFF	TGTGCCAGCAGTTACTCAGCGGACCTGGGCAATGAGCAGTTCTTC
.	TRBV6-5	TRBJ2-5	.	CASSYPGVETQYF	TGTGCCAGCAGTTACCCAGGGGTAGAGACCCAGTACTTC
TRBD2	TRBV2	TRBJ2-1	.	CASRDWTSGAYNEQFF	TGTGCCAGCAGGGATTGGACTAGCGGGGCCTACAATGAGCAGTTCTTC
TRBD1	TRBV7-6	TRBJ2-1	.	CASSLDNRGDEQFF	TGTGCCAGCAGCTTAGACAACAGGGGTGATGAGCAGTTCTTC
.	TRBV29-1	TRBJ2-3	few	CSVEDGGYTQYF	TGCAGCGTTGAAGACGGGGGATATACGCAGTATTTT
TRBD1	TRBV6-2/TRBV6-3	TRBJ1-6	.	CASNRGRWDNSPLHF	TGTGCCAGCAACAGGGGGCGATGGGATAATTCACCCCTCCACTTT
.	TRBV6-2/TRBV6-3	TRBJ1-1	.	CASRGGLTNTEAFF	TGTGCCAGCCGGGGTGGACTCACCAACACTGAAGCTTTCTTT